The 5 T cell receptor beta chains below come from one sample, sequenced in a study of shared clonotypes between healthy human individuals. Clones were sequenced by immunoSEQ multiplex PCR, and TCRdb holds only the in-frame ones, with some missing. There are about 600,000 clones in the sample; around 97% occur only once, and 0.057% lies in the top ten. The sequenced sample was naive CD4+ T cells sorted from blood. Regarding subset: CD45RA+ positively selected. The receptors stem from a woman in her 30s in good health.

The chain combines TRBV5-1 with TRBJ2-3; either TRBD1 or TRBD2 may supply D (6 bases each). Germline CDR1 SGHRS, CDR2 YFSETQ. The CDR3 runs 16 residues. V was shortened by 4 bases and J by 2 bases, with 17 bases between the two germline ends. CDR3 bases: TGCGCCAGCAGCGGGGGAGGACAGCAGTACACAGATACGCAGTATTTT. Translating it yields CASSGGGQQYTDTQYF.

The chain links TRBV27 to TRBJ2-7, with 9 bases aligning to TRBD1. The V gene's germline CDR1 is MNHEY and CDR2 SMNVEV (reference sequence). CDR3 length: 14 residues. Trimming removed 1 base from V and 6 bases from J; junction bases left unmatched: 4. CDR3 DNA: TGTGCCAGCAGTTTATATCTGGACAGGGGCGAGCAGTACTTC. Its translation is CASSLYLDRGEQYF.

The V gene is TRBV2, the J gene TRBJ2-2; D is ambiguous. The CDR3 totals 14 residues. Trimming left V 6 bases short and J 1 base short, with 9 bases between. The germline CDR1 and CDR2 sequences are SNHLY and FYNNEI. In nucleotides, the CDR3 is TGTGCCAGCAGGGAGACCAAGAACACCGGGGAGCTGTTTTTT. Its translation is CASRETKNTGELFF.

The chain combines TRBV7-2 with TRBJ2-7; tentatively, D is TRBD2 (5 bases). V was shortened by 1 base and J by 4 bases, with 14 bases between the two germline ends. Germline V gene data show CDR1 as SGHTA and CDR2 as FQGNSA. This CDR3 has 15 amino acids. CDR3 sequence: CASSLGVAQIYEQYF. The CDR3 DNA reads TGTGCCAGCAGCTTAGGGGTAGCGCAAATTTACGAGCAGTACTTC.

The V call is TRBV5-1, the J call TRBJ2-7, with 9 bases aligning to TRBD2. Germline assignment: CDR1 SGHRS and CDR2 YFSETQ. V was clipped by 4 bases and J by 4 bases; unmatched bases: 6. This CDR3 has 14 amino acids. The CDR3 reads CASSRVAGVYEQYF. The DNA for the CDR3 is TGCGCCAGCAGCAGGGTAGCGGGAGTTTACGAGCAGTACTTC.